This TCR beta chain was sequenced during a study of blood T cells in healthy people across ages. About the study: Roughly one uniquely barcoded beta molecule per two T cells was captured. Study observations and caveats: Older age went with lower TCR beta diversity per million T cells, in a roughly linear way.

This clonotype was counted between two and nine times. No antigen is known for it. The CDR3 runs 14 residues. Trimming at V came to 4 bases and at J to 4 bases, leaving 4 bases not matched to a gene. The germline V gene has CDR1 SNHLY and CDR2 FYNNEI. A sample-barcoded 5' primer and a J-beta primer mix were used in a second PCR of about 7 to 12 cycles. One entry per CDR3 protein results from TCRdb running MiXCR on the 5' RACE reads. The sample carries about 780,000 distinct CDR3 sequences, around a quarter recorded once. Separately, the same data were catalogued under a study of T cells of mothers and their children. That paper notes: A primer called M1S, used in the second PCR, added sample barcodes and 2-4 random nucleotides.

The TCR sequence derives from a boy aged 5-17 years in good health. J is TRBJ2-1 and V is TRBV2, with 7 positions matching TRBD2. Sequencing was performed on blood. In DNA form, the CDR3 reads TGTGCCAGCAGTGGGCTAGCGGTATACAATGAGCAGTTCTTC. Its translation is CASSGLAVYNEQFF.